Below, 9 T cell receptor beta chains from the same sample are listed, as sequenced in a study of blood T cell repertoires in COVID-19. The table came from immunoSEQ multiplex PCR; TCRdb's copy has only in-frame clones and leaves some out. The sample contains about 120,000 clones, over 65% of which appear only once. Sequenced input: peripheral blood. These receptors were taken from a man aged 60 to 69 with acute or convalescent COVID-19.

The chain uses TRBV7-9 and TRBJ1-3, with D hard to call. The CDR3 is 14 amino acids. V was clipped by 6 bases and J by 0 bases, with 9 bases between them. In germline, CDR1 is SEHNR, CDR2 FQNEAQ (reference sequence). The CDR3 sequence is CASSRRNSGNTIYF. The CDR3 DNA follows: TGTGCCAGCAGTCGCAGGAACTCTGGAAACACCATATATTTT.

The chain combines TRBV5-6 with TRBJ2-7; D unresolved. Germline V gene data show CDR1 as SGHDT and CDR2 as YYEEEE. V gave up 0 bases and J gave up 3 bases, with 4 bases separating them. The CDR3 is 12 residues long. The chain's CDR3 is CASSLGGYEQYF. In DNA, the CDR3 is TGTGCCAGCAGCTTGGGAGGCTACGAGCAGTACTTC.

This chain links TRBV10-3 with TRBJ2-1, with D possibly matching TRBD2 (6 bases). From germline, CDR1 is ENHRY and CDR2 SYGVKD. The CDR3 covers 14 residues. With 4 bases removed from V and 5 bases from J, the gap between germline ends came to 12 bases. CDR3 in DNA: TGTGCCATCAGTGGGACTACCACCAACAATGAGCAGTTCTTC. Protein product: CAISGTTTNNEQFF.

The genes are TRBV20-1 and TRBJ2-4; 8 bases fit TRBD2. This CDR3 region has 13 residues. Germline V lookup: CDR1 DFQATT, CDR2 SNEGSKA (reference sequence). The V segment lost 3 bases and the J segment 11 bases; nucleotides outside the gene matches: 9. This CDR3 reads CSASWSSGIVQYF. The CDR3 DNA sequence: TGCAGTGCTAGTTGGAGTAGCGGGATTGTTCAGTACTTC.

This clone occurred a few times. The rearrangement links TRBV5-4 to TRBJ1-2; 7 nucleotides match TRBD1. Per the germline V gene, CDR1 is SGHNT and CDR2 is YYREEE (reference sequence). CDR3 length: 14 amino acids. J gave up 3 bases and V 2 bases, and 4 bases lay outside the gene matches. The CDR3 spells CASSFLDRDYGYTF. CDR3 bases: TGTGCCAGCAGCTTCCTCGACAGGGACTATGGCTACACCTTC. Full variable domain (missing parts from reference TRBV5-4 and TRBJ1-2): ETGVTQSPTHLIKTRGQQVTLRCSSQSGHNTVSWYQQALGQGPQFIFQYYREEENGRGNFPPRFSGLQFPNYSSELNVNALELDDSALYLCASSFLDRDYGYTFGSGTRLTVV.

The chain joins TRBV19 to TRBJ1-4; 7 bases match TRBD1. This CDR3 region has 14 residues. Germline V gene data show CDR1 as LNHDA and CDR2 as SQIVND (reference sequence). With 6 bases clipped from V and 13 bases from J, the junction kept 14 bases outside the gene matches. The CDR3 is CASSLRTGSIGLFF. The DNA for the CDR3 is TGTGCCAGTAGCCTTCGGACAGGTTCCATTGGACTGTTTTTT.

J is TRBJ1-3 and V is TRBV18, with no clear D. The V end lost 2 bases, the J end lost 0 bases, and 5 bases lay between the germline ends. Germline CDR1 KGHSH, CDR2 LQKENI. The CDR3 consists of 14 residues. CDR3 loop: CASSPDISGNTIYF. CDR3 nucleotide sequence: TGTGCCAGCTCACCAGACATCTCTGGAAACACCATATATTTT.

This clone was picked up one time. The V gene is TRBV7-2, the J gene TRBJ2-2, with D hard to call. CDR1 is SGHTA and CDR2 is FQGNSA in the germline V gene. The CDR3 covers 13 residues. V was pared by 6 bases and J by 5 bases, with 10 bases between. This CDR3 reads CASSSPLTGELFF. The CDR3 coding sequence is TGTGCCAGCAGTTCTCCCCTTACCGGGGAGCTGTTTTTT.

The genes are TRBV28 and TRBJ1-3; 7 positions agree with TRBD1. The germline gives CDR1 MDHEN, CDR2 SYDVKM. The V and J ends lost 5 bases and 0 bases, in that order; junction bases with no gene match: 7. This CDR3 region has 16 residues. The CDR3 is CASSPPGTASGNTIYF. DNA for the CDR3: TGTGCCAGCAGTCCACCCGGGACAGCCTCTGGAAACACCATATATTTT.